Described below is a single TCR beta chain sequence and its context. V dropped 1 base and J dropped 1 base, with 7 bases sitting between them. The CDR3 runs 14 residues. In germline, CDR1 is MGHRA, CDR2 YSYEKL. These data belong to a study of OX40 agonist ivuxolimab in advanced cancers. Study overall: Patients received ivuxolimab, an agonistic anti-OX40 (CD134) antibody.

TCRdb's copy holds only in-frame clones and misses some; the assay was immunoSEQ multiplex PCR. In the table there are about 58,000 clones, about 86% of which are singletons. The sample was CD4+ or CD8+ T cells sorted from blood, taken in a trial of the OX40 agonist ivuxolimab. V gene TRBV4-1 combines with J gene TRBJ1-2; unclear D gene. This TCR came from an adult with an advanced solid tumor such as melanoma, head and neck, liver or kidney cancer. The chain's CDR3 is CASSQASGNYGYTF. DNA of the CDR3: TGCGCCAGCAGCCAAGCATCGGGTAACTATGGCTACACCTTC.